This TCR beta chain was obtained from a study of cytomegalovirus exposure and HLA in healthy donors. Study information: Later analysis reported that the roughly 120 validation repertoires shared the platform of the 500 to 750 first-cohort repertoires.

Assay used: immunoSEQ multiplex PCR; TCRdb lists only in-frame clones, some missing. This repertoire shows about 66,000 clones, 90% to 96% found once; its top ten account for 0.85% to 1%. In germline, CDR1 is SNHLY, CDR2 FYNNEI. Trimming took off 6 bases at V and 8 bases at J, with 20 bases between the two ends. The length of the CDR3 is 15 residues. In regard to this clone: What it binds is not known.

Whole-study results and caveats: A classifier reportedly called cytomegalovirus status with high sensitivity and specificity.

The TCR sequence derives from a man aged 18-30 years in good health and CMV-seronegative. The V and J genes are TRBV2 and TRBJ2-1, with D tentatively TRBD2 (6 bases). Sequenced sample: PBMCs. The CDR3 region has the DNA TGTGCCAGCAGCTCATGGGGCCGGGAGTCGGATGAGCAGTTCTTC. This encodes CASSSWGRESDEQFF.